A selection of T cell receptor beta chains follows, all from one sample in a study of shared clonotypes between healthy human individuals. The data were produced by immunoSEQ multiplex PCR, yet TCRdb's version contains in-frame clones alone and is incomplete. The data show around 1.9 million clones, approximately 92% seen once. The sequencing sample was made of naive CD8+ T cells from PBMCs. These receptors were collected from a man younger than 35 in good health. Some clones in this sample may be carry-over from other donors' samples. Both conserved end residues are part of each CDR3.

cdr3_length	v_call	cdr3_aa
15	TRBV30	CAWSAVAGSSNEQFF
15	TRBV5-4	CASSLKAGVSGELFF
15	TRBV7-6	CASSLAASATGELFF
16	TRBV27	CASSYTLAGGTDTQYF
14	TRBV6-5	CATHSGSNTGELFF
16	TRBV4-1	CASSQVRGRANTEAFF
12	TRBV4-3	CASSQGSGEQYF
12	TRBV9	CASSSQADTQYF
15	TRBV11-2	CASSLDRTGAYEQYF
12	TRBV5-1	CASSLDRSEQYF
16	TRBV11-2	CASSLARDRGTYEQYF
14	TRBV7-9	CASSSGLAVYEQYF